This entry features one T cell receptor beta chain sequence. This sample stems from a study of blood T cell repertoires in COVID-19. Authors' analysis steps: Using reference gene primer amplification, nucleated cell counts were estimated. The assay was immunoSEQ multiplex PCR, and TCRdb's table has in-frame clones only and misses some. That table is the source of V, J and clone size, and D and trimming were worked out from the DNA. The sample records 250,000 to 300,000 clones, about three quarters being singletons. The clonotype comes from a woman of 80 years or more with acute or convalescent COVID-19. Sequences were obtained from peripheral blood.

The CDR3 here is CASSLEVVKAPEETQYF. The CDR3, as DNA: TGTGCCAGCAGCTTAGAGGTTGTAAAAGCGCCAGAAGAGACCCAGTACTTC. The chain employs TRBV7-9 and TRBJ2-5; D is undetermined. Germline loops: CDR1 SEHNR, CDR2 FQNEAQ (reference sequence). V was trimmed by 1 base and J by 3 bases, leaving 18 bases between them. CDR3 length: 17 amino acids. The variable domain in full, with the rest retrieved from reference TRBV7-9 and TRBJ2-5, is DTGVSQNPRHKITKRGQNVTFRCDPISEHNRLYWYRQTLGQGPEFLTYFQNEAQLEKSRLLSDRFSAERPKGSFSTLEIQRTEQGDSAMYLCASSLEVVKAPEETQYFGPGTRLLVL.